This record concerns one T cell receptor beta chain sequence. No antigen is known for it. No quality values exist for individual bases; no much larger clone is one base distant. Using the deep immunoSEQ assay, multiplex PCR amplified TCR CDR3 regions from genomic DNA. Extracted genomic DNA from each cell subset was distributed evenly across all wells of several immunoSEQ 96-well plates, and each plate was treated as a replicate. For unsorted PBMC, each replicate PCR was loaded with approximately 300 ng genomic DNA, equivalent to 30,000 or so T cell genomes. Unsorted PBMC genomic DNA was sequenced across ten immunoSEQ deep assay plates. The purified libraries were quantified using a Qubit 3.0 fluorometer, sized with a Bioanalyzer 2100, and then quantified again using the KAPA Library Quantification kit. Every immunoSEQ 96-well plate was sequenced on a separate single-read 150-cycle Illumina NextSeq 550 flow cell. The original pipeline was this. The immunoSEQ output contained only junctional sequences without quality scores, so filtering could not match that applied to full-length reads. Sequences were annotated with PyIR, a Python wrapper for IgBLAST v1.9, and V/J genes and CDR3 were assigned using IMGT germline references. Reads with weak V/J assignments (E-value above 1e-6), missing CDR3, stop codons, out-of-frame junctions, or ambiguous translated residues were removed. V3J clonotypes were defined as sequences sharing an identical inferred V gene, J gene, and CDR3 amino acid sequence. Percentage overlap between repertoires was computed as shared unique clonotypes divided by the size of the smaller repertoire. Repertoire richness was assessed with RTK rarefaction, the Chao1 estimator, and Recon v2.1 estimates of unobserved clonotypes. As stored in TCRdb, this immuneACCESS dataset retains in-frame rearrangements with V and J assigned. A fraction of the clones does not appear; measured against another copy, unresolved V genes explain less than half of the discrepancy, and the remainder lacks a known reason. The V and J calls and the clone size are those of that table, but D and trimming were determined from the DNA. Recorded for this sample are 450,000 to 500,000 clones; over 70% of them occurred a single time. The ten most abundant clones make up roughly 13% of the sample.

The data derive from a study of shared clonotypes between healthy human individuals (dated by TCRdb to 2019 to 2021). Some background on the complete study: Two women and three men aged 18 to 49 years were included in the cohort. Each donor's leukapheresis produced roughly between roughly 0.85 and 9.5 billion PBMCs. To estimate repertoire size and how much clonotype sharing occurs between individuals, the study deeply sequenced the blood TCR repertoires of 5 or 6 healthy adults. Libraries were prepared and TCR repertoires were sequenced by different laboratories using diverse techniques, in order to increase sequencing depth and limit assay-specific biases. The paper as a whole reports these results and caveats: Sampling was restricted to blood, and TCR repertoires in tissues likely differ from the TCR repertoires found in blood. Pairwise subsampling indicated that sequencing depth was expected to affect the degree of clonotype sharing among donors. The small number of donors limited the genetic and exposure-history diversity represented.

V and J lose 5 bases and 4 bases, and a span of 8 bases separates them. Spanning cysteine to phenylalanine, the CDR3 consists of 13 amino acids. Only CDR3 DNA remains: 39 bases, in frame from the first base. CDR1 and CDR2, per the germline V gene (reference sequence), are LNHDA and SQIVND. The donors were healthy, HIV-negative adults with no recently reported acute infections or vaccinations. Every donor was a Caucasian adult residing in Nashville, Tennessee, USA. For unsorted samples, about 90 million PBMCs were counted and genomic DNA was extracted with the QIAamp DNA Blood Mini kit. Blood was collected by leukapheresis, and PBMCs were isolated by Ficoll-Histopaque density gradient centrifugation and then cryopreserved in liquid nitrogen vapor phase.

The chain links TRBV19 with TRBJ2-2; the D call is tentative, TRBD1 or TRBD2, as each matches 5 bases. The receptor was isolated from a woman between 35 and 50 years old in good health. Some clones in this sample may be carry-over from other donors' samples. Specimen: PBMCs. The DNA is as follows: TGTGCCAGTAGTGAGGGGTTCACCGGGGAGCTGTTTTTT. Protein translation: CASSEGFTGELFF.